Listed below are T cell receptor beta chains from one sample, sequenced in a study of a mutant IDH1 vaccine in newly diagnosed glioma. Produced via immunoSEQ multiplex PCR; TCRdb's table is partial and in-frame only. Of around 30,000 clones listed, around nine tenths were seen once; the top ten hold more than 10%. For these TCRs, the target antigens are not known. The sample in question was PBMCs, obtained from a glioma patient whose treatment included an IDH1 peptide vaccine. These receptors were collected from a woman aged 30 to 39 with glioma. The CDR3 runs from the conserved cysteine through the conserved F or W. Each record gives: J gene, D gene, CDR3 length, V gene, clone size, CDR3 protein, CDR3 DNA. The D gene is left open where the match is weak. A row's size may be missing; if present it is once, few, many or a size class.

>TRBJ1-3|-|12|TRBV4-1|-
CASSQVFGTIYF
TGCGCCAGCAGCCAGGTCTTCGGAACCATATATTTT
>TRBJ2-2|TRBD2|16|TRBV5-1|-
CASSFSLAGNTGELFF
TGCGCCAGCAGCTTCTCGCTAGCGGGGAACACCGGGGAGCTGTTTTTT
>TRBJ1-5|-|15|TRBV10-3|-
CAISESTWSNQPQHF
TGTGCCATCAGTGAGTCGACATGGAGCAATCAGCCCCAGCATTTT
>TRBJ1-5|-|12|TRBV19|-
CASTTGSQPQHF
TGTGCCAGTACCACAGGGTCTCAGCCCCAGCATTTT
>TRBJ2-5|TRBD1|16|TRBV10-2|-
CASSEPLTGNQETQYF
TGCGCCAGCAGTGAGCCCCTGACAGGGAACCAAGAGACCCAGTACTTC
>TRBJ2-2|TRBD2|17|TRBV27|-
CASSFVAGGRNTGELFF
TGTGCCAGCAGTTTTGTAGCGGGGGGACGGAACACCGGGGAGCTGTTTTTT
>TRBJ2-5|-|16|TRBV19|-
CASSKISGTPLETQYF
TGTGCCAGTAGTAAAATCTCCGGGACTCCCCTAGAGACCCAGTACTTC
>TRBJ1-2|-|14|TRBV7-2|-
CASSQLAAVYGYTF
TGTGCCAGCAGTCAACTGGCGGCGGTCTATGGCTACACCTTC
>TRBJ2-5|-|16|TRBV4-1|-
CASSQAGPPAPETQYF
TGCGCCAGCAGCCAAGCGGGGCCTCCCGCGCCAGAGACCCAGTACTTC
>TRBJ2-2|-|17|TRBV4-2|-
CASSTRSSSVNTGELFF
TGTGCCAGCAGCACACGGTCCTCTAGCGTGAACACCGGGGAGCTGTTTTTT
>TRBJ2-7|TRBD2|16|TRBV4-2|-
CASSQAIGSGGYEQYF
TGTGCCAGCAGCCAAGCGATAGGATCGGGGGGGTACGAGCAGTACTTC
>TRBJ2-1|TRBD1|16|TRBV4-2|-
CASSHAGQGDYNEQFF
TGTGCCAGCAGCCATGCGGGACAGGGGGACTACAATGAGCAGTTCTTC
>TRBJ1-3|-|13|TRBV7-2|-
CASNPGVGNTIYF
TGTGCCAGCAACCCGGGTGTAGGGAACACCATATATTTT
>TRBJ2-7|-|11|TRBV6-6|-
CASSRNYEQYF
TGTGCCAGCAGTCGGAATTACGAGCAGTACTTC
>TRBJ2-5|-|16|TRBV4-1|-
CASSQSGPVPLETQYF
TGCGCCAGCAGCCAGTCTGGTCCAGTACCTTTGGAGACCCAGTACTTC
>TRBJ1-3|-|16|TRBV4-3|-
CASSQEWTPRGNTIYF
TGCGCCAGCAGCCAAGAGTGGACACCAAGGGGCAACACCATATATTTT
>TRBJ2-1|TRBD1|15|TRBV6-5|-
CASSSTGGKGNEQFF
TGTGCCAGCAGCTCAACAGGGGGCAAGGGCAATGAGCAGTTCTTC
>TRBJ1-1|-|15|TRBV7-9|-
CASSTTGLMNTEAFF
TGTGCCAGCAGTACCACAGGGTTAATGAACACTGAAGCTTTCTTT
>TRBJ1-5|-|14|TRBV6-1|-
CASSSSLVRQPQHF
TGTGCCAGCAGCTCCAGTCTGGTTCGTCAGCCCCAGCATTTT
>TRBJ2-3|TRBD2|16|TRBV19|-
CASSAGLAGYTDTQYF
TGTGCCAGTAGTGCCGGACTAGCGGGGTACACAGATACGCAGTATTTT
>TRBJ1-2|TRBD1|13|TRBV7-9|-
CASRPTGADGYTF
TGTGCCAGCAGACCCACAGGGGCGGATGGCTACACCTTC
>TRBJ2-1|TRBD1|16|TRBV5-1|-
CASSLQGQGTSNEQFF
TGCGCCAGCAGCTTGCAGGGACAGGGGACTTCCAATGAGCAGTTCTTC
>TRBJ2-7|TRBD1|16|TRBV7-9|-
CASSTWTGPSSYEQYF
TGTGCCAGCAGCACCTGGACAGGACCGAGCTCCTACGAGCAGTACTTC
>TRBJ1-6|-|16|TRBV25-1|-
CASSEWAASYNSPLHF
TGTGCCAGCAGTGAATGGGCTGCCTCCTATAATTCACCCCTCCACTTT
>TRBJ2-5|-|14|TRBV5-1|-
CASSLATAEETQYF
TGCGCCAGCAGCTTGGCGACAGCTGAAGAGACCCAGTACTTC
>TRBJ2-7|-|15|TRBV25-1|few
CASSEPNLPGNEQYF
TGTGCCAGCAGTGAGCCGAACCTCCCCGGGAACGAGCAGTACTTC
>TRBJ1-6|-|15|TRBV30|-
CAWSVDIDRDSPLHF
TGTGCCTGGAGTGTAGATATTGACAGAGATTCACCCCTCCACTTT
>TRBJ1-4|TRBD1|18|TRBV4-3|-
CASSQENRGRGANEKLFF
TGCGCCAGCAGCCAAGAAAACAGGGGGCGGGGAGCTAATGAAAAACTGTTTTTT
>TRBJ1-4|-|12|TRBV12-5|once
CASGQGIEKLFF
TGTGCTAGTGGCCAGGGTATAGAAAAACTGTTTTTT
>TRBJ2-2|TRBD2|17|TRBV9|-
CASSVYPGLENTGELFF
TGTGCCAGCAGCGTGTACCCGGGACTAGAGAACACCGGGGAGCTGTTTTTT
>TRBJ2-3|TRBD2|16|TRBV7-2|once
CASSQDHGGSTDTQYF
TGTGCCAGCAGCCAGGATCACGGGGGGTCCACAGATACGCAGTATTTT
>TRBJ1-2|-|17|TRBV19|-
CASKGDRFAGANYGYTF
TGTGCCAGTAAAGGGGATAGATTCGCGGGGGCTAACTATGGCTACACCTTC
>TRBJ1-2|-|12|TRBV7-2|-
CASSLYGQGYTF
TGTGCCAGCAGCTTATATGGGCAAGGCTACACCTTC
>TRBJ1-5|-|18|TRBV19|-
CASNGRAFAGASNQPQHF
TGTGCCAGTAATGGAAGGGCTTTTGCAGGGGCTAGCAATCAGCCCCAGCATTTT
>TRBJ2-5|TRBD2|16|TRBV5-4|-
CASSLGGTSGQETQYF
TGTGCCAGCAGCTTGGGGGGGACTAGCGGCCAAGAGACCCAGTACTTC
>TRBJ1-3|-|16|TRBV5-1|-
CASSLGDPSSGNTIYF
TGCGCCAGCAGCTTGGGGGACCCGAGCTCTGGAAACACCATATATTTT
>TRBJ2-3|-|15|TRBV9|-
CASSVDGGTGDTQYF
TGTGCCAGCAGCGTAGACGGTGGCACCGGAGATACGCAGTATTTT
>TRBJ2-1|TRBD1|17|TRBV4-2|-
CASSQGPGQGAWDEQFF
TGTGCCAGCAGCCAAGGCCCGGGACAGGGGGCGTGGGATGAGCAGTTCTTC
>TRBJ1-1|-|12|TRBV30|few
CAWGTFRGEAFF
TGTGCCTGGGGGACGTTTAGGGGTGAAGCTTTCTTT
>TRBJ2-1|TRBD2|18|TRBV10-3|-
CAISESQKGLAGGNEQFF
TGTGCCATCAGTGAGTCGCAAAAGGGACTAGCGGGGGGCAATGAGCAGTTCTTC
>TRBJ2-3|-|14|TRBV29-1|-
CSVTRGAGADTQYF
TGCAGCGTGACACGGGGGGCGGGGGCAGATACGCAGTATTTT
>TRBJ1-3|TRBD1|15|TRBV5-1|-
CASSGPGQGGNTIYF
TGCGCCAGCAGCGGGCCGGGACAGGGAGGAAACACCATATATTTT
>TRBJ2-2|-|16|TRBV25-1|-
CASSESRGVGTGELFF
TGTGCCAGCAGTGAATCCCGGGGCGTCGGCACCGGGGAGCTGTTTTTT
>TRBJ1-6|-|17|TRBV10-3|-
CAISAGGGNTYNSPLHF
TGTGCCATCAGCGCGGGCGGGGGTAATACCTATAATTCACCCCTCCACTTT
>TRBJ1-2|-|13|TRBV19|-
CASSMGRNYGYTF
TGTGCCAGTAGTATGGGGAGGAACTATGGCTACACCTTC
>TRBJ2-1|-|13|TRBV4-1|once
CASSQVSGNEQFF
TGCGCCAGCAGCCAAGTGAGCGGAAATGAGCAGTTCTTC
>TRBJ1-6|TRBD1|15|TRBV7-2|-
CASSLGDREYSPLHF
TGTGCCAGCAGCTTAGGCGACAGGGAATACTCACCCCTCCACTTT
>TRBJ2-3|TRBD2|16|TRBV5-1|-
CASSLASGGGSGTQYF
TGCGCCAGCAGCTTGGCAAGCGGGGGGGGATCAGGTACGCAGTATTTT
>TRBJ2-3|-|14|TRBV25-1|few
CASRDVGRGDTQYF
TGTGCCAGCAGGGACGTTGGCAGGGGAGATACGCAGTATTTT
>TRBJ2-1|-|15|TRBV15|-
CATSSRGDSHNEQFF
TGTGCCACCAGCAGCAGAGGGGACTCCCACAATGAGCAGTTCTTC
>TRBJ1-1|-|11|TRBV19|-
CASSLNTEAFF
TGTGCCAGTAGTCTGAACACTGAAGCTTTCTTT